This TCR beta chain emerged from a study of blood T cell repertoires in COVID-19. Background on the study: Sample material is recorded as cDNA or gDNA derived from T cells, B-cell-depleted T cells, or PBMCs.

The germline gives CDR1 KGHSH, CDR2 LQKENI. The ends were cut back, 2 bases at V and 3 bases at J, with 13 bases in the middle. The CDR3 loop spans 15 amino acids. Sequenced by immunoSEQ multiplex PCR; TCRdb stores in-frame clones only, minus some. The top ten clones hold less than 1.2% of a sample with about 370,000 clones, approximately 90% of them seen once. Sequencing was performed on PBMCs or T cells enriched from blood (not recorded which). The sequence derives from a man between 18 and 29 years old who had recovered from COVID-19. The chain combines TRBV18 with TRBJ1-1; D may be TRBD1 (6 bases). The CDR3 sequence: CASSPNQGPDTEAFF. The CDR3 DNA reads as TGTGCCAGCTCACCAAATCAGGGGCCGGACACTGAAGCTTTCTTT.